This T cell receptor (beta chain) comes out of a study of T cells in Graves' hyperthyroidism and ophthalmopathy. Across the study: Peripheral blood collection took place at initial diagnosis, before any treatment.

TCR beta CDR3 regions were amplified from RNA. The TCR CDR3 first-round RT-PCR relied on the HTBI primer set. TCRdb re-derived calls from the multiplex PCR reads in MiXCR, one entry per CDR3 protein. The profile covers 350,000 to 400,000 distinct CDR3 sequences, with under 15% appearing a single time and around a third taken by the ten largest. When ophthalmopathy did not progress within 18 months, Graves' hyperthyroidism was considered stable. Hyperthyroidism was newly diagnosed in patients aged 18 to 65 (duration under 2 months). This clonotype was observed a few times. The receptor's source is a woman in her 30s with Graves' hyperthyroidism. Sequenced material: blood.

CDR3 bases: TGTGCCAGCAGTAGAAGGACAGGTTCTAATTCACCCCTCCACTTT. Its protein product is CASSRRTGSNSPLHF. The chain carries TRBV28 and TRBJ1-6; 7 positions match TRBD1. The CDR3 consists of 15 residues. Germline V gives CDR1 MDHEN, CDR2 SYDVKM. J was trimmed by 6 bases and V by 5 bases; bases with no gene match: 7.